This is a list of T cell receptor beta chains from one sample in a study of T-cell reconstitution after alpha-beta-depleted transplantation in children. One entry per CDR3 protein, called by TCRdb with MiXCR from the PCR reads. In the table there are fewer than 750,000 distinct CDR3 sequences, more than 20% of which are singletons. The source was PBMCs, mostly from graft donor cells, collected 360 days after TCRalphabeta/CD19-depleted stem cell transplant. These receptors came from a boy under two years old who had a stem cell transplant for acute myeloid leukemia, so the T cells may come from the graft donor. Both conserved end residues are part of each CDR3. The D gene is left open where the match is weak. Clone size is stated in some rows and not others, as once, few, many or a class when expanded.

>TRBJ1-6|.|.|TRBV20-1
CSASPSHSNSNSPLHF
TGCAGTGCTAGCCCTAGTCACTCTAACTCGAATTCACCCCTCCACTTT
>TRBJ1-1|.|many|TRBV7-6
CASSPVYTEAFF
TGTGCCAGCAGCCCCGTCTACACTGAAGCTTTCTTT
>TRBJ1-6|.|few|TRBV20-1
CSARDEARTANSPLHF
TGCAGTGCTAGAGATGAGGCCCGGACGGCGAATTCACCCCTCCACTTT
>TRBJ2-7|TRBD1|few|TRBV29-1
CSALTGTGSYEQYF
TGCAGCGCTCTGACCGGGACAGGGTCCTACGAGCAGTACTTC
>TRBJ2-1|TRBD1|many|TRBV20-1
CSASTGDNEQFF
TGCAGTGCTTCAACAGGGGATAATGAGCAGTTCTTC
>TRBJ1-2|.|many|TRBV28
CASSSTSNGYTF
TGTGCCAGCAGTTCGACATCGAATGGCTACACCTTC
>TRBJ2-1|.|.|TRBV6-1
CASSGPGGHTQYEQFF
TGTGCCAGCAGCGGACCGGGGGGCCATACACAGTATGAGCAGTTCTTC
>TRBJ1-1|.|few|TRBV11-1
CASSSQSRYEAFF
TGTGCCAGCAGCTCCCAATCCCGATATGAAGCTTTCTTT
>TRBJ1-1|.|.|TRBV13
CASRQGGRSTEAFF
TGTGCCAGCAGACAGGGTGGTCGATCCACTGAAGCTTTCTTT
>TRBJ2-7|.|few|TRBV20-1
CSARGGEQYF
TGCAGTGCTAGAGGGGGCGAGCAGTACTTC
>TRBJ2-2|.|few|TRBV20-1
CSAGGSRSGELFF
TGCAGTGCTGGGGGCAGCCGCTCCGGGGAGCTGTTTTTT
>TRBJ2-5|TRBD1|.|TRBV29-1
CSVDPRGDREETQYF
TGCAGCGTTGACCCGAGAGGGGACAGGGAAGAGACCCAGTACTTC
>TRBJ2-3|.|.|TRBV20-1
CSAPPLRTNTDTQYF
TGCAGTGCCCCCCCGTTGAGGACCAACACAGATACGCAGTATTTT
>TRBJ2-5|.|few|TRBV4-3
CASSREGGERGTQYF
TGCGCCAGCAGCCGCGAGGGCGGGGAAAGGGGGACCCAGTACTTC
>TRBJ2-3|TRBD1|.|TRBV7-9
CASSLPTTGGSTDTQYF
TGTGCCAGCAGCTTGCCGACGACAGGGGGAAGCACAGATACGCAGTATTTT
>TRBJ2-3|.|few|TRBV4-3
CASSQSGASAFTDTQYF
TGCGCCAGCAGCCAGTCAGGGGCTAGCGCGTTCACAGATACGCAGTATTTT
>TRBJ2-3|.|many|TRBV20-1
CSARVAGAVTQYF
TGCAGTGCTAGAGTTGCGGGGGCAGTTACGCAGTATTTT
>TRBJ2-3|.|few|TRBV6-1
CASSRLVSADTQYF
TGTGCCAGCAGTAGACTAGTTTCGGCAGATACGCAGTATTTT
>TRBJ1-1|.|.|TRBV29-1
CSPTRRGTGIQAFF
TGCAGCCCCACACGCAGGGGAACAGGAATTCAAGCTTTCTTT
>TRBJ2-7|.|.|TRBV4-3
CASSQERGGNEQYF
TGCGCCAGCAGCCAAGAAAGGGGAGGAAACGAGCAGTACTTC
>TRBJ2-7|TRBD1|few|TRBV20-1
CSARGQPLEQYF
TGCAGTGCTAGGGGACAGCCTCTGGAGCAGTACTTC
>TRBJ1-2|TRBD1|few|TRBV19
CASHSGQNHGYTF
TGTGCCAGTCATTCGGGACAGAACCATGGCTACACCTTC
>TRBJ2-2|.|.|TRBV11-3
CASSLGQYTGELFF
TGTGCCAGCAGCTTAGGACAGTACACCGGGGAGCTGTTTTTT
>TRBJ2-6|TRBD1|.|TRBV18
CASSPRATGGAYGANVLTF
TGTGCCAGCTCACCCAGGGCGACAGGGGGCGCATATGGGGCCAACGTCCTGACTTTC
>TRBJ2-1|TRBD2|.|TRBV19
CASSVLAGPNNEQFF
TGTGCCAGTAGTGTACTAGCGGGGCCCAACAATGAGCAGTTCTTC
>TRBJ2-5|.|.|TRBV7-2
CASSFSRAQETQYF
TGTGCCAGCAGCTTTTCAAGGGCCCAAGAGACCCAGTACTTC
>TRBJ1-2|.|many|TRBV7-9
CASSLHSPDISGYTF
TGTGCCAGCAGCTTACACAGTCCGGATATCTCTGGCTACACCTTC
>TRBJ1-5|.|few|TRBV12-3/TRBV12-4
CASSLQQGETQPQHF
TGTGCCAGCAGTTTGCAACAGGGAGAGACTCAGCCCCAGCATTTT
>TRBJ2-2|.|few|TRBV10-3
CAIRPQGDANTGELFF
TGTGCCATCAGGCCACAGGGCGATGCGAACACCGGGGAGCTGTTTTTT
>TRBJ1-1|TRBD1|few|TRBV12-5
CASGSDRGTNTEAFF
TGTGCTAGTGGTTCCGACAGGGGAACGAACACTGAAGCTTTCTTT
>TRBJ1-1|.|many|TRBV4-3
CASSQAGYGVEAFF
TGCGCCAGCAGCCAAGCGGGATACGGGGTTGAAGCTTTCTTT
>TRBJ2-3|.|many|TRBV27
CASSSYADTQYF
TGTGCCAGCAGTTCGTATGCAGATACGCAGTATTTT
>TRBJ2-1|TRBD2|few|TRBV7-2
CASSPGTSGFDEQFF
TGTGCCAGCAGCCCCGGGACTAGCGGGTTCGATGAGCAGTTCTTC